This TCR beta chain was sequenced during a study of T cell repertoires in cytomegalovirus infection (dated by TCRdb to the late 2010s). The study in broad terms: Recently identified HLA-C-restricted CMV epitopes, whose presentation resists viral immunomodulation, were targeted by peptide stimulations together with well-studied HLA-B-restricted epitopes. Because public TCR beta signatures pointed to carriage of CMV infection together with the matching HLA type, the HLA type of each donor mattered for the analysis.

This clonotype appeared a few times. Its antigen has not been determined. Base qualities are not recorded, but no much larger clone differs from it by a single base. The sample's treatment or condition label is to be understood as: in vitro stimulation with specific CMV peptide epitopes to enrich CMV-specific T cells. Trimming at the junction amounts to 0 bases on V and 7 bases on J, and the germline ends lie 18 bases apart. CDR1 MNHNY and CDR2 SVGAGI were looked up in the germline V gene (reference sequence). From the cysteine up to the phenylalanine, the CDR3 has a length of 16 residues. The sequence is cut down to CDR3 DNA, 48 bases in frame from base 1. Sequencing instrument: Illumina HiSeq 1500. TCRdb cleaned the public reads at Q25 with fastp, built clones with MiXCR and kept in-frame beta chains. Every distinct CDR3 protein forms one entry, paired with its most common genes and DNA. This sample lists over 250,000 distinct CDR3 sequences; approximately 22% were detected once. Of the sample, about 20% falls within the top ten clones.

Study-wide conclusions, independent of this receptor: Carriers of CMV infection plus the relevant HLA type were discriminated by the cumulative frequency of public TCR beta family members in the study cohort and in an independent roughly 370-donor cohort. The ex vivo response was dominated by HLA-C-restricted CMV-specific TCR beta clonotypes, and the single most frequent clonotype in two of eight donors was supplied by these HLA-C-restricted clonotypes.

The sequencing here drew on cultured PBMCs, taken from culture after CMV antigen stimulation. The clonotype was recovered from a human donor in good health (CMV status not recorded). Some clones in this sample may be carry-over from other donors' samples. The chain links TRBV6-6 with TRBJ1-2; there is no confident call for the D gene. The CDR3 has the sequence CASSYSSGSPSGGYTF. Here is the DNA: TGTGCCAGCAGTTACTCGTCTGGGAGCCCTTCGGGTGGCTACACCTTC.